Sequencing of this TCR beta chain was carried out in a study of cytomegalovirus exposure and HLA in healthy donors. Study in general: In a previous analysis, some 120 million unique TCR beta sequences were found from 150 million to 200 million T cells.

Looked up from germline, CDR1 is MGHDK and CDR2 is SYGVNS. Trimming pared 6 bases from V and 0 bases from J, leaving 8 bases between. The CDR3 covers 14 residues. Turning to this clone: What it binds is not known.

Primers for the PCR totalled 60 Vbeta and 13 Jbeta. Only in-frame clones appear in the TCRdb table, and some are missing; sequencing was by immunoSEQ multiplex PCR. The sample contains 160,000 or so clones, roughly four fifths of which appear only once. Notes on the study in general: An analysis that was carried out later associated some 17,000 TCR beta sequences with HLA alleles at 0.05 false discovery rate.

Healthy bone marrow donors formed the donor group. V is TRBV25-1 and J is TRBJ2-2; possible D gene TRBD2, 6 bases. The origin of this receptor is a man aged 40-49 years in good health and CMV-seronegative. Sequencing was performed on PBMCs. The CDR3 sequence is CASRDYPNTGELFF. CDR3 DNA sequence: TGTGCCAGCAGGGACTACCCGAACACCGGGGAGCTGTTTTTT. Complete variable domain (other parts from reference TRBV25-1 and TRBJ2-2): EADIYQTPRYLVIGTGKKITLECSQTMGHDKMYWYQQDPGMELHLIHYSYGVNSTEKGDLSSESTVSRIRTEHFPLTLESARPSHTSQYLCASRDYPNTGELFFGEGSRLTVL.